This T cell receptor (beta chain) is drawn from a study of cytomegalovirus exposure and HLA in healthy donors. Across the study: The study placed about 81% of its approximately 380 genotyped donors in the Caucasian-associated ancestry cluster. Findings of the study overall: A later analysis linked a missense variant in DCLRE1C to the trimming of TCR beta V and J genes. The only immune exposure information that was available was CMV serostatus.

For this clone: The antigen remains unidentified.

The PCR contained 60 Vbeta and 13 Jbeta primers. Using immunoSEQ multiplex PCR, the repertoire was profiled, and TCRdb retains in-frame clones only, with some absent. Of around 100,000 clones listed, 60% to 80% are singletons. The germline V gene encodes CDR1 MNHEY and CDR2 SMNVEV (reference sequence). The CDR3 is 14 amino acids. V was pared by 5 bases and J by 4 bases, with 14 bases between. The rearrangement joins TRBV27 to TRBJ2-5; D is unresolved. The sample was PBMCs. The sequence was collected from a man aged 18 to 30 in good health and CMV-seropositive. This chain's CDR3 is CASSNVGAAETQYF. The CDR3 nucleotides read TGTGCCAGCAGTAACGTCGGAGCCGCAGAGACCCAGTACTTC.